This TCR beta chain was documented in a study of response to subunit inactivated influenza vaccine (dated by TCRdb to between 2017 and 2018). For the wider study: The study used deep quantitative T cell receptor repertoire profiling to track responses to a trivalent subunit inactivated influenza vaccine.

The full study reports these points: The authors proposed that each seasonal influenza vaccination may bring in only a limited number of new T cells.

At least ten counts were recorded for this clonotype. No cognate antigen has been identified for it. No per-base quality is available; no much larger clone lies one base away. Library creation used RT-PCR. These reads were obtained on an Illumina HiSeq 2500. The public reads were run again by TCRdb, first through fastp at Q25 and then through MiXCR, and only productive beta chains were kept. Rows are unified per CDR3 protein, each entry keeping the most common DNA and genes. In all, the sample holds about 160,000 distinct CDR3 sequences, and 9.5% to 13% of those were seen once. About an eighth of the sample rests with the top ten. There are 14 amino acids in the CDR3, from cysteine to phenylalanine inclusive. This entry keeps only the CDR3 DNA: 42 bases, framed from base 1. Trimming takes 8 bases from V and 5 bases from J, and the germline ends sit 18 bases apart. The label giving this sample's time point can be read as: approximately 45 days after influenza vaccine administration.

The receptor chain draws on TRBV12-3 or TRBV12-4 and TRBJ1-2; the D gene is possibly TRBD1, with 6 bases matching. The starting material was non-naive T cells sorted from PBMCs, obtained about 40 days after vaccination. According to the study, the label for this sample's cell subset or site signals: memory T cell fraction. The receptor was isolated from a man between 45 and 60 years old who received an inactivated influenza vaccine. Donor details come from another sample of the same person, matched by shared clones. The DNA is TGTGCCAGCTGGGGGGGCCAAAGGGCGTATGGCTACACCTTC. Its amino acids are CASWGGQRAYGYTF.